The TCR beta chain described here comes from a study of shared clonotypes between healthy human individuals. V shed 6 bases and J 2 bases; nucleotides not matched to a gene: 10. CDR1 is SEHNR and CDR2 is FQNEAQ in the germline V gene (reference sequence). The CDR3 runs to 16 residues. Profiled with immunoSEQ multiplex PCR; TCRdb holds only in-frame clones, not every one. Of approximately 2,200,000 clones listed, about 92% were seen once; the top ten hold about 1.5%. It was CD45RO-negative cells, positively selected for CCR7, that made up naive CD8 cells, with terminally differentiated effector memory CD45RA+ cells excluded.

The chain has TRBV7-9 and TRBJ2-1, with 7 bases lining up with TRBD2. The sample comprised naive CD8+ T cells from PBMCs. The origin of this receptor is a young man in good health. Some clones in this sample may be carry-over from other donors' samples. CDR3 protein: CASSPAGTQAYNEQFF. CDR3 sequence (DNA): TGTGCCAGCAGTCCAGCGGGAACCCAAGCCTACAATGAGCAGTTCTTC.